Sequencing of this T cell receptor (beta chain) was carried out in a study of blood T cell repertoires in COVID-19. Some clones are missing from TCRdb's copy, which holds only in-frame ones; the method was immunoSEQ multiplex PCR. The table lists 150,000 or so clones, over 80% of them singletons. Sequences were obtained from peripheral blood. The TCR was taken from an older woman with acute or convalescent COVID-19.

The CDR3 reads CASGDSPTNEKLFF. CDR3 coding DNA: TGTGCCTCTGGGGACTCTCCAACTAATGAAAAACTGTTTTTT. The rearrangement links TRBV5-6 to TRBJ1-4; maybe TRBD1 (5 bases). V dropped 10 bases and J dropped 0 bases, with 13 bases sitting between them. Per the germline V gene, CDR1 is SGHDT and CDR2 is YYEEEE. The CDR3 contains 14 residues.